The subject of this entry is one T cell receptor (beta chain). Its antigen is not known. The germline gene is not matched at one end of the junction; a read error may be the cause. TCRdb passed the RT-PCR reads through MiXCR, listing each CDR3 protein once. Of 15,000 to 20,000 distinct CDR3 sequences in the sample, roughly 78% were seen once. This sample is drawn from a study of yellow fever vaccine responses in identical twins. Study observations and caveats: Twin vaccine T cell responses reportedly seemed partly convergent, partly personalized.

The sequencing used T cells from blood (PBMCs), unsorted or a sorted subset (not recorded which), collected before or after yellow fever vaccination (not recorded which). The receptor was isolated from a woman in her late teens or twenties who received the yellow fever vaccine.

The CDR3 reads CASSSKTSGSSYNEQFF. As DNA, the CDR3 is TGTGCCAGCTCATCCAAGACTAGCGGGAGCTCCTACAATGAGCAATTCTTC. The chain carries TRBV18 and TRBJ2-1; 12 bases agree with TRBD2. Germline V gives CDR1 KGHSH, CDR2 LQKENI. The CDR3 contains 17 residues. Combining the CDR3 with reference TRBV18 and TRBJ2-1 gives the whole variable domain NAGVMQNPRHLVRRRGQEARLRCSPMKGHSHVYWYRQLPEEGLKFMVYLQKENIIDESGMPKERFSAEFPKEGPSILRIQQVVRGDSAAYFCASSSKTSGSSYNEQFFGPGTRLTVL.